A single sample is the source of the 27 T cell receptor beta chains below, sequenced in a study of blood T cells in healthy people across ages. Then a second PCR, running roughly 7 to 11 cycles, was carried out with a sample-barcoded 5' primer and a J-beta primer mix. Via MiXCR, TCRdb re-called the 5' RACE reads, giving one row per CDR3 protein. The table shows more than 700,000 distinct CDR3 sequences, with about 53% occurring only once. The specimen was blood. The receptors originated from a man at least 80 years old in good health.

This clonotype was recorded a few times. The chain employs TRBV30 and TRBJ2-6; the D is unclear. Germline V gene sequence: CDR1 GTSNPN, CDR2 SVGIG (reference sequence). The ends were cut back, 5 bases at V and 2 bases at J, with 10 bases in the middle. The CDR3 extends over 14 amino acids. The CDR3 region has the DNA TGTGCCTGGGAACGTGGTGCTGGGGCCAACGTCCTGACTTTC. It is translated as CAWERGAGANVLTF.

CDR3 bases: TGTGCCAGCAGCGGCCCCTCGACCTGGGGCAATGAGCAGTTCTTC. It encodes CASSGPSTWGNEQFF. This chain links TRBV9 with TRBJ2-1; no definite D call. The germline V gene encodes CDR1 SGDLS and CDR2 YYNGEE. The CDR3 is 15 residues long. V was shortened by 3 bases and J by 6 bases, with 16 bases between the two germline ends.

This clonotype has a handful of counts. The V gene is TRBV27, the J gene TRBJ2-5; a possible D gene is TRBD2 (5 bases). The CDR3 loop spans 16 amino acids. The ends were cut back, 6 bases at V and 2 bases at J, with 19 bases in the middle. Germline CDR1 and CDR2: MNHEY and SMNVEV (reference sequence). The CDR3 protein is CASSPLMGSPQETQYF. CDR3 sequence (DNA): TGTGCCAGCAGCCCCCTTATGGGGAGTCCTCAAGAGACCCAGTACTTC.

V and J are TRBV7-9 and TRBJ2-5; 8 positions agree with TRBD1. CDR1 and CDR2 from the germline V gene are SEHNR and FQNEAQ (reference sequence). This CDR3 is 14 amino acids long. With V trimmed by 3 bases and J by 13 bases, 13 bases remained unmatched. CDR3 loop: CASSFRQGSYLRYF. CDR3 coding DNA: TGTGCCAGCAGCTTCAGACAGGGGTCGTATCTCCGGTACTTC.

The chain links TRBV7-9 to TRBJ1-6, with TRBD1 identical over 10 bases. The ends lost 5 bases at V and 10 bases at J; junction bases unmatched: 5. The CDR3 has 14 residues. CDR1 is SEHNR, CDR2 FQNEAQ, per germline (reference sequence). The CDR3 DNA reads TGTGCCAGCAGCCCCCCGGGACAGGGGTCACCCCTCCACTTT. Translating it yields CASSPPGQGSPLHF.

Regarding this clonotype: This may stem from a read error, because a much larger clone lies one nucleotide away. The gene calls are TRBV29-1 and TRBJ2-5; 11 bases match TRBD2. The J call is doubtful: the DNA matches TRBJ2-7 better. The CDR3 length is 14 residues. Germline-derived CDR1 and CDR2 are SQVTM and ANQGSEA. This chain's CDR3 is CSVGSSGRTYEQYF. In DNA form, the CDR3 reads TGCAGCGTTGGATCTAGCGGGAGGACGTACGAGCAGTACTTC.

The table lists this clonotype with a few counts. The chain joins TRBV7-9 to TRBJ2-5; D call uncertain. V shed 1 base and J shed 1 base, with 7 bases lying between them. The CDR3 is 14 residues long. From germline, CDR1 is SEHNR and CDR2 FQNEAQ (reference sequence). CDR3: CASSLEIIQETQYF. The CDR3 coding sequence is TGTGCCAGCAGCTTAGAAATCATCCAAGAGACCCAGTACTTC. Full variable domain (rest looked up from reference TRBV7-9 and TRBJ2-5): DTGVSQNPRHKITKRGQNVTFRCDPISEHNRLYWYRQTLGQGPEFLTYFQNEAQLEKSRLLSDRFSAERPKGSFSTLEIQRTEQGDSAMYLCASSLEIIQETQYFGPGTRLLVL.

The genes are TRBV6-6 and TRBJ2-5, with D perhaps given as TRBD1 or TRBD2 (5 bases each). The V gene lost 7 bases and the J gene lost 5 bases, with 23 bases spanning the gap. The CDR3 spans 16 residues. Per germline, CDR1 MNHNY and CDR2 SVGAGI (reference sequence). The CDR3 here is CASTSGGNRRSETQYF. DNA of the CDR3: TGTGCCAGCACCTCAGGAGGTAACAGGCGATCGGAGACCCAGTACTTC.

In nucleotides, the CDR3 is TGTGCCAGCAGCCAGAACCGCCCCAGAACCTACAATGAGCAGTTCTTC. Encoded protein: CASSQNRPRTYNEQFF. The V and J genes are TRBV14 and TRBJ2-1; no clear D. CDR3 length: 16 residues. Germline CDR1 and CDR2: SGHDN and FVKESK. V was pared by 3 bases and J by 2 bases, with 14 bases between.

The rearrangement joins TRBV7-2 to TRBJ2-7, with 13 bases lining up with TRBD2. J gave up 2 bases and V 5 bases, and 12 bases lay outside the gene matches. This CDR3 spans 18 amino acids. Germline-derived CDR1 and CDR2 are SGHTA and FQGNSA. The CDR3: CASSPIGTSGTGAYEQYF. In nucleotides, the CDR3 is TGTGCCAGCAGCCCGATAGGGACTAGCGGGACCGGCGCCTACGAGCAGTACTTC.

This clonotype came up a few times. The chain is built from TRBV28 and TRBJ2-5; 13 bases align to TRBD2. The DNA matches TRBJ2-7 better at its end, which makes the J call doubtful. This CDR3 has 17 residues. Germline assignment: CDR1 MDHEN and CDR2 SYDVKM. CDR3 region: CASSSRPGLAGTYEQYF. The CDR3 DNA sequence: TGTGCCAGCAGTTCCAGACCGGGACTAGCGGGAACCTACGAGCAGTACTTC.

The rearrangement joins TRBV18 to TRBJ2-4; TRBD2 matches at 7 bases. The last part of the DNA fits TRBJ2-7 better; the J call may be wrong. Germline V CDR1 and CDR2: KGHSH, LQKENI. This CDR3 has 18 residues. DNA for the CDR3: TGTGCCAGCTCACGGCGGTTTTCGACTAGCCTTAGCTCCTACGAGCAGTACTTC. It translates to CASSRRFSTSLSSYEQYF.

The chain has TRBV14 and TRBJ1-1; D might be TRBD1 (6 bases). Trimming pared 4 bases from V and 1 base from J, leaving 16 bases between. The length of the CDR3 is 16 residues. CDR1 and CDR2 (germline): SGHDN, FVKESK. The CDR3 sequence is CASSLGGSPTNTEAFF. CDR3 DNA: TGTGCCAGCAGCCTAGGGGGATCCCCGACGAACACTGAAGCTTTCTTT.

This clonotype was seen once. The chain joins TRBV7-8 to TRBJ2-1, with 9 positions matching TRBD2. V shed 3 bases, J shed 4 bases, and the junction held 4 bases outside the gene matches. The CDR3 totals 15 residues. The germline CDR1 and CDR2 sequences are SGHVS and FQNEAQ. The CDR3 DNA is TGTGCCAGCAGCTTGCCAACTAGCGGGTACAATGAGCAGTTCTTC. It codes for CASSLPTSGYNEQFF.

This chain connects TRBV15 to TRBJ1-5; no firm D call. The V and J ends lost 1 base and 0 bases respectively, with 7 bases between them. CDR3 length equals 15 residues. CDR1 is LNHNV, CDR2 YYDKDF, per germline (reference sequence). CDR3 sequence: CATSRGQNSNQPQHF. CDR3 sequence (DNA): TGTGCCACCAGCAGAGGCCAAAATAGCAATCAGCCCCAGCATTTT. Filled out from reference TRBV15 and TRBJ1-5, the complete variable domain reads DAMVIQNPRYQVTQFGKPVTLSCSQTLNHNVMYWYQQKSSQAPKLLFHYYDKDFNNEADTPDNFQSRRPNTSFCFLDIRSPGLGDTAMYLCATSRGQNSNQPQHFGDGTRLSIL.

V gene TRBV28 combines with J gene TRBJ2-3; D gene ambiguous. Trimming removed 6 bases at V and 2 bases at J, with 6 bases between. The germline gives CDR1 MDHEN, CDR2 SYDVKM. CDR3 length equals 12 residues. Here the CDR3 reads CASRRPTDTQYF. Written as DNA, the CDR3 is TGTGCCAGCAGAAGGCCCACAGATACGCAGTATTTT.

This clonotype was observed a handful of times. This chain joins TRBV3-1 and TRBJ2-4; 7 positions agree with TRBD1. The CDR3 consists of 13 residues. Trimming removed 1 base from V and 6 bases from J; junction bases left unmatched: 0. The germline V gene has CDR1 LGHDT and CDR2 YNNKEL (reference sequence). CDR3 nucleotides: TGTGCCAGCAGCCAAGGGACAGGAAACATTCAGTACTTC. Residues: CASSQGTGNIQYF.

This chain links TRBV6-2 or TRBV6-3 with TRBJ2-5; 9 bases agree with TRBD2. The V gene's germline CDR1 is MNHEY and CDR2 SVGEGT. The CDR3 is made up of 16 amino acids. V lost 4 bases, J lost 5 bases, and 11 bases stayed unmatched. The CDR3 reads CASSFLAGRGQETQYF. As DNA, the CDR3 is TGTGCCAGCAGTTTTCTAGCGGGAAGGGGTCAGGAGACCCAGTACTTC.

The chain has TRBV7-9 and TRBJ2-5, with TRBD2 matching 12 bases. CDR3 length: 16 amino acids. Germline V gene data show CDR1 as SEHNR and CDR2 as FQNEAQ (reference sequence). Germline trimming cut 5 bases from V and 4 bases from J; bases unmatched to any gene: 8. The CDR3 here is CASSLGTSGLLETQYF. In DNA, the CDR3 is TGTGCCAGCAGCCTTGGGACTAGCGGGCTGCTAGAGACCCAGTACTTC.

This clonotype was seen ten or more times. This chain links TRBV7-2 with TRBJ2-6; tentative D call: TRBD2 (5 bases). From germline, CDR1 is SGHTA and CDR2 FQGNSA. Trimming stripped 5 bases from V and 4 bases from J, with 12 bases between. This CDR3 spans 15 amino acids. The CDR3 nucleotides are TGTGCCAGCAGCCCCGACTACCCCGGGGCCAACGTCCTGACTTTC. Protein product: CASSPDYPGANVLTF. The whole variable domain, remainder taken from reference TRBV7-2 and TRBJ2-6, is GAGVSQSPSNKVTEKGKDVELRCDPISGHTALYWYRQSLGQGLEFLIYFQGNSAPDKSGLPSDRFSAERTGGSVSTLTIQRTQQEDSAVYLCASSPDYPGANVLTFGAGSRLTVL.

This chain links TRBV13 with TRBJ2-5, with 9 bases matching TRBD2. V was clipped by 6 bases and J by 4 bases; unmatched bases: 18. The CDR3 has 18 residues. CDR1 PRHDT and CDR2 FYEKMQ come from the germline V gene (reference sequence). In DNA form, the CDR3 reads TGTGCCAGCAGTTCCCTTAGCAGGCGGGAGGGCCGGGGAGAGACCCAGTACTTC. Protein product: CASSSLSRREGRGETQYF.

This clonotype was seen a handful of times. This chain joins TRBV20-1 and TRBJ1-5; D is uncertain. The V end was cut by 6 bases, the J end by 5 bases, with 14 bases between. The CDR3 is made up of 13 amino acids. Germline V gene sequence: CDR1 DFQATT, CDR2 SNEGSKA (reference sequence). For the CDR3, the DNA is TGCAGTGCCTCGAGAGGGAATGATCAGCCCCAGCATTTT. Translation gives CSASRGNDQPQHF.

The chain combines TRBV28 with TRBJ1-2; TRBD1 is a possible D gene (5 bases). Trimming pared 1 base from V and 2 bases from J, leaving 14 bases between. This CDR3 region has 16 residues. CDR1 is MDHEN and CDR2 is SYDVKM in the germline V gene. CDR3 in DNA: TGTGCCAGCAGTTTATCCCGCCCGGGGGGGAACTATGGCTACACCTTC. Protein sequence: CASSLSRPGGNYGYTF.

This clonotype was seen a few times. CDR3 DNA sequence: TGCGCCAGCAGCTTGGCCCAAGCGGGCCCCTACAATGAGCAGTTCTTC. Its translation: CASSLAQAGPYNEQFF. This rearrangement joins TRBV5-1 to TRBJ2-1; perhaps TRBD2 as D (6 bases). The CDR3 contains 16 residues. CDR1 and CDR2 (germline): SGHRS, YFSETQ. Trimming took off 0 bases at V and 2 bases at J, with 12 bases between the two ends.

The chain recombines TRBV4-1 with TRBJ1-2; a weak D match, TRBD1 (5 bases). Germline loops: CDR1 MGHRA, CDR2 YSYEKL. Trimming shortened V by 5 bases and J by 3 bases, and 16 bases separated the two germline ends. This CDR3 contains 15 residues. The CDR3 loop is CASSAGQGGHYGYTF. CDR3 coding DNA: TGCGCCAGCAGCGCGGGGCAGGGTGGGCACTATGGCTACACCTTC.

The rearrangement joins TRBV4-2 to TRBJ2-5; the D gene could be TRBD1 or TRBD2 (6 bases each). The DNA end favors TRBJ2-7, so the J call may be wrong. The CDR3 covers 16 residues. CDR1 LGHNA and CDR2 YNFKEQ come from the germline V gene. Here the CDR3 reads CASTIAGGAGLTEQYF. The CDR3 coding sequence is TGTGCCAGCACCATTGCTGGGGGCGCGGGGCTTACCGAGCAGTACTTC.

The gene calls are TRBV6-1 and TRBJ2-4; D perhaps matches TRBD1 (5 bases). Matching the DNA end better, TRBJ2-7 makes the J call doubtful. From germline, CDR1 is MNHNS and CDR2 SASEGT. The CDR3 contains 14 residues. Here the CDR3 reads CASSAPTATYEQYF. CDR3 sequence (DNA): TGTGCCAGCAGTGCGCCGACAGCTACCTACGAGCAGTACTTC.